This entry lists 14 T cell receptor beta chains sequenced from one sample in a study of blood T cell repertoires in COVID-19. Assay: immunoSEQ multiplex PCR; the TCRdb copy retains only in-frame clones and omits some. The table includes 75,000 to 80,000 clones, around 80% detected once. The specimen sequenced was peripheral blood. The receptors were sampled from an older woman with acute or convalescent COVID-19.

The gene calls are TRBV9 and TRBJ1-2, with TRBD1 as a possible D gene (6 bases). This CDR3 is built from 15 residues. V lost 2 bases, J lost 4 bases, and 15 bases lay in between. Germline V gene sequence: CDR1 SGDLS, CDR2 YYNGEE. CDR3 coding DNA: TGTGCCAGCAGCGTCACAGGGTTCTCACTCTATGGCTACACCTTC. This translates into CASSVTGFSLYGYTF.

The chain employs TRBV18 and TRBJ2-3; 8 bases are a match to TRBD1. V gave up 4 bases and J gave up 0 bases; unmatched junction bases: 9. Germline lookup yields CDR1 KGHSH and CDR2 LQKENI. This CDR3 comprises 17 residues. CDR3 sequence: CASSRTRQGLSTDTQYF. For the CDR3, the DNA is TGTGCCAGCTCACGTACTAGACAGGGGCTTAGCACAGATACGCAGTATTTT.

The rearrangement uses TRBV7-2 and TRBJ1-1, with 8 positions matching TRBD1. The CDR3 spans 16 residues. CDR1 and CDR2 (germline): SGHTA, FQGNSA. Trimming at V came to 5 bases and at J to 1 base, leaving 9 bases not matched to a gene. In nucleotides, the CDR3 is TGTGCCAGCAGCGTAGAACAGGGGACAGGGAACACTGAAGCTTTCTTT. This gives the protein CASSVEQGTGNTEAFF.

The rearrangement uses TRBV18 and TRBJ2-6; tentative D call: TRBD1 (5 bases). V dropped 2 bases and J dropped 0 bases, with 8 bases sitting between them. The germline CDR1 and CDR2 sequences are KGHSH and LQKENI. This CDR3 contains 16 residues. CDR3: CASSPSRASGANVLTF. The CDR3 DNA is TGTGCCAGCTCACCAAGCAGGGCCTCTGGGGCCAACGTCCTGACTTTC. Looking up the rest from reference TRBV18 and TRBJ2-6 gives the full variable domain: NAGVMQNPRHLVRRRGQEARLRCSPMKGHSHVYWYRQLPEEGLKFMVYLQKENIIDESGMPKERFSAEFPKEGPSILRIQQVVRGDSAAYFCASSPSRASGANVLTFGAGSRLTVL.

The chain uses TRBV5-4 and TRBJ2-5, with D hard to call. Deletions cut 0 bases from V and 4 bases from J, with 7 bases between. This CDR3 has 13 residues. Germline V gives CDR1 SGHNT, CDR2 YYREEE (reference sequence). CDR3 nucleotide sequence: TGTGCCAGCAGCTTGGATAGTAGAGAGACCCAGTACTTC. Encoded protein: CASSLDSRETQYF.

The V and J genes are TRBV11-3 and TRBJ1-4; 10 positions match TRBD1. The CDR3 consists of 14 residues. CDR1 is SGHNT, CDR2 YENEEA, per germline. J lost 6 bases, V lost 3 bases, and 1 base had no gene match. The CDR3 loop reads CASSLGTGDEKLFF. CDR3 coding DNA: TGTGCCAGCAGCTTGGGGACAGGGGATGAAAAACTGTTTTTT.

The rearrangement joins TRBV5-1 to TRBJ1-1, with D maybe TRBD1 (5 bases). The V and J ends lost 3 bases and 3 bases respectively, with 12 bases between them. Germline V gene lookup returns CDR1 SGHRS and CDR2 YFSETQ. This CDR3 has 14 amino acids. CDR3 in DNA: TGCGCCAGCAGCTGGGAGGGGAGGGACACTGAAGCTTTCTTT. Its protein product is CASSWEGRDTEAFF.

This CDR3 is CASSKGQGADGYTF. The CDR3 coding sequence is TGTGCCAGCAGTAAGGGACAGGGGGCGGATGGCTACACCTTC. The gene calls are TRBV6-5 and TRBJ1-2; 12 bases match TRBD1. CDR3 size: 14 residues. Germline CDR1 is MNHEY and CDR2 is SVGAGI. V shed 5 bases, J shed 6 bases, and the junction held 4 bases outside the gene matches.

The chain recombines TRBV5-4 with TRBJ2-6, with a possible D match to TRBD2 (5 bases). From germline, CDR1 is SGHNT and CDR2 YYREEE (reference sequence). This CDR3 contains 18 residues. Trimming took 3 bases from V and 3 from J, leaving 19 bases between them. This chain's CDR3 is CASSSPPWRAFGANVLTF. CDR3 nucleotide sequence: TGTGCCAGCAGCTCCCCCCCCTGGCGGGCCTTTGGGGCCAACGTCCTGACTTTC. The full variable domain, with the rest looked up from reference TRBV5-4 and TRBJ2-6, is ETGVTQSPTHLIKTRGQQVTLRCSSQSGHNTVSWYQQALGQGPQFIFQYYREEENGRGNFPPRFSGLQFPNYSSELNVNALELDDSALYLCASSSPPWRAFGANVLTFGAGSRLTVL.

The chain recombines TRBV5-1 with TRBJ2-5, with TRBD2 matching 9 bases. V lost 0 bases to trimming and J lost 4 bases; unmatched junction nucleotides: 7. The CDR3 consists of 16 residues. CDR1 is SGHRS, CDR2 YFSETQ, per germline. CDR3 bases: TGCGCCAGCAGCTTGGAAGGCGGGGGGGCCCTAGAGACCCAGTACTTC. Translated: CASSLEGGGALETQYF. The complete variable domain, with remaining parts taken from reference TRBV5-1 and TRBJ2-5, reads KAGVTQTPRYLIKTRGQQVTLSCSPISGHRSVSWYQQTPGQGLQFLFEYFSETQRNKGNFPGRFSGRQFSNSRSEMNVSTLELGDSALYLCASSLEGGGALETQYFGPGTRLLVL.

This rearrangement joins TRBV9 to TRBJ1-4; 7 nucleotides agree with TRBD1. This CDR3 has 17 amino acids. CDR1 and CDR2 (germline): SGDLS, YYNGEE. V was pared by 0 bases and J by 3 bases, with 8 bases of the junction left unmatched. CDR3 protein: CASSVGQGGGANEKLFF. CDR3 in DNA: TGTGCCAGCAGCGTAGGACAGGGAGGTGGTGCTAATGAAAAACTGTTTTTT.

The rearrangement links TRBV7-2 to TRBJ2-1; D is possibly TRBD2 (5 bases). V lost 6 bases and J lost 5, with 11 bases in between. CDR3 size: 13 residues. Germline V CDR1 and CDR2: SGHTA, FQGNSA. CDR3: CASSGGPNNEQFF. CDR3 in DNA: TGTGCCAGCAGTGGAGGCCCTAACAATGAGCAGTTCTTC.

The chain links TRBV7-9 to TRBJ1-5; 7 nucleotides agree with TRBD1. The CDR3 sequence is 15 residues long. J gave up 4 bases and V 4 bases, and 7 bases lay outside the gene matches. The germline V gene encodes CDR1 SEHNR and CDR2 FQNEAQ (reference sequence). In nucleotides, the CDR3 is TGTGCCAGCAGCTGGGGGACAGTTCCTAATCAGCCCCAGCATTTT. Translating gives CASSWGTVPNQPQHF.

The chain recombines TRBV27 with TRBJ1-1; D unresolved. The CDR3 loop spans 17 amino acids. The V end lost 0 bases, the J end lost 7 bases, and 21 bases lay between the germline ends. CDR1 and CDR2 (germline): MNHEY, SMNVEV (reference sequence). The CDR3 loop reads CASSLSFIRQANYEAFF. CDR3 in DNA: TGTGCCAGCAGTTTATCTTTTATACGGCAGGCGAATTATGAAGCTTTCTTT.